What follows describes a single TCR beta chain. Its target is unknown. Assay: immunoSEQ multiplex PCR; the TCRdb copy retains only in-frame clones and omits some. The data show more than 95,000 clones, 70% to 90% seen once. The sample originates from a study of T cell responses to AZD1222 COVID-19 vaccine. Germline CDR1 and CDR2: MNHEY and SVGAGI. The CDR3 is 16 residues long. Trimming cost V 2 bases and J 11 bases; bases outside gene matches: 10. Study-wide results and limits: Only six individuals given AZD1222 were seropositive at baseline. A mostly white British donor set with more females was recruited, and clonal diversity was possibly underestimated. Spike was spanned by vaccine-associated CD4 TCRs, with dominance at 160-218 and 743-854. The repertoires were collected only after the peak T cell response.

This clonotype was sampled from an adult in good health. The chain employs TRBV6-5 and TRBJ1-6; 9 positions match TRBD1. Here the sequenced sample was peripheral blood, taken on day 0 of AZD1222 vaccination. The CDR3 spells CASSYAGTGFRPPLHF. The CDR3 coding sequence is TGTGCCAGCAGTTACGCCGGGACAGGGTTTAGGCCACCCCTCCACTTT.